The entry that follows covers one T cell receptor beta chain sequence. Its antigen is still unknown. The PCR was carried out with 60 Vbeta primers and 13 Jbeta primers. Sequenced by immunoSEQ multiplex PCR; TCRdb stores in-frame clones only, minus some. The table has over 80,000 clones, over 60% seen once; the top ten hold 5.5% to 6%. CDR3 size: 15 residues. With 2 bases removed from V and 0 bases from J, the gap between germline ends came to 10 bases. CDR1 and CDR2 (germline): SGDLS, YYNGEE. The sample comes from a study of cytomegalovirus exposure and HLA in healthy donors. General study points: The classifier reportedly diagnosed cytomegalovirus status with high sensitivity and specificity. CMV serostatus was the sole immune exposure information available. Later examination showed HLA-associated TCR beta chains had greater clonal expansion than equally common others. Investigators reported under 200 TCR beta chains as tied to cytomegalovirus.

The sequence was obtained from a boy under 18 in good health and CMV-seropositive. The sample was PBMCs. V usage is TRBV9 and J usage is TRBJ2-3; D is unresolved. CDR3 loop: CASSVDTGSTDTQYF. Written as DNA, the CDR3 is TGTGCCAGCAGCGTCGATACCGGGAGCACAGATACGCAGTATTTT.